This T cell receptor beta chain was captured in a study of neurological immune-mediated disorders. Study-wide results and limits: The most TCR clonal expansion was seen in HTLV-1-associated myelopathy, and the least was seen in multiple sclerosis, which fell below healthy controls.

About this clonotype: Its antigen remains unidentified.

Sequencing of 15-18 subjects in each run yielded over 180 million TCR-beta sequences. TCRdb passed the 5' RACE reads through MiXCR, listing each CDR3 protein once. In the table there are over 60,000 distinct CDR3 sequences, approximately 4.6% of which are singletons. Where libraries were unsorted, they were derived from 2 million PBMCs stored at -80 degrees C. Germline V gene data show CDR1 as DFQATT and CDR2 as SNEGSKA (reference sequence). The CDR3 loop spans 15 amino acids. V was pared by 0 bases and J by 4 bases, with 13 bases between. This chain links TRBV20-1 with TRBJ1-5; D is perhaps TRBD1 (5 bases). The TCR originated in a woman aged 45-65 years with multiple sclerosis. The sequenced material came from PBMCs. The CDR3: CSARDRRKGNQPQHF. In DNA form, the CDR3 reads TGCAGTGCTAGAGATCGGCGAAAGGGGAATCAGCCCCAGCATTTT.